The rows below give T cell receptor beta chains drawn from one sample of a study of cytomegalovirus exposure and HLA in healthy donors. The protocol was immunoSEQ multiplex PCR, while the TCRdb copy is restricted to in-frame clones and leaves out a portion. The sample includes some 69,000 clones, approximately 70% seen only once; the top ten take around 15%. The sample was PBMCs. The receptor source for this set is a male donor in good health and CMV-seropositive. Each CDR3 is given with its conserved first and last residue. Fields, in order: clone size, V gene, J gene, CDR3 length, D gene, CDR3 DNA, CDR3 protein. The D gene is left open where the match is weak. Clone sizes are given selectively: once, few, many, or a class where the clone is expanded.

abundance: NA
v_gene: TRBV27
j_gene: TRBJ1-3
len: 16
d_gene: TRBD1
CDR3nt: TGTGCCAGCAATCCACCGACAGGGGGGTCTGGAAACACCATATATTTT
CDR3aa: CASNPPTGGSGNTIYF

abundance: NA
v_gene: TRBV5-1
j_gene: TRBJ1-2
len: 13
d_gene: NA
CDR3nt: TGCGCCAGCAGCTTGGTAGGGGAAGATGGCTACACCTTC
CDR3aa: CASSLVGEDGYTF

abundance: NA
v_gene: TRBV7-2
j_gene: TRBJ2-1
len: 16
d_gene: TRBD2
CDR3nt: TGTGCCAGCAGCTCCCTTCGACTAGCGCGTACAAATGAGCAGTTCTTC
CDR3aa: CASSSLRLARTNEQFF

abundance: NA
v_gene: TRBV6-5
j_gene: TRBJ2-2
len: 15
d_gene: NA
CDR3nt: TGTGCCAGCAGTTACGGGGGGGGGCGTTCCGGGGAGCTGTTTTTT
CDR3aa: CASSYGGGRSGELFF

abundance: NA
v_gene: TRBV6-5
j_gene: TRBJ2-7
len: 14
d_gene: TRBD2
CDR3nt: TGTGCCAGCAGTTATCAGCGGGAGGGTTACGAGCAGTACTTC
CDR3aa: CASSYQREGYEQYF

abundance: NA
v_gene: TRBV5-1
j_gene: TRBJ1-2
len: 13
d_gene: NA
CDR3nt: TGCGCCAGCAGCTTCGGTTCCGACTATGGCTACACCTTC
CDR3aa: CASSFGSDYGYTF

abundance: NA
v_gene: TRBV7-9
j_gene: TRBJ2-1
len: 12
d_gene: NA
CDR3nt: TGTTCCAGCAGCTCATTTCACAATGAGCAGTTCTTC
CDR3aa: CSSSSFHNEQFF

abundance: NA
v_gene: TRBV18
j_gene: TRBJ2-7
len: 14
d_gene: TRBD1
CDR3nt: TGTGCCAGCTCAGAGAGGGACAGCATTACGGGGCAGTACTTC
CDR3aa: CASSERDSITGQYF

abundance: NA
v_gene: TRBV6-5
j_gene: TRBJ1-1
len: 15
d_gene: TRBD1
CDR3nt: TGTGCCAGCAGTCCCATCGGGACAGGTGGTCCTGAAGCTTTCTTT
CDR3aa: CASSPIGTGGPEAFF

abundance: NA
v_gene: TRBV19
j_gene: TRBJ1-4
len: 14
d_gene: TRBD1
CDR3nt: TGTGCCAGTAGTATTGGGACAGGGGGCGAAAAACTGTTTTTT
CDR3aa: CASSIGTGGEKLFF

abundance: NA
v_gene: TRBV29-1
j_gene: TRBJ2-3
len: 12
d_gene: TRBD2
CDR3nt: TGCAGCGGGGAGCGGGAGACAGATACGCAGTATTTT
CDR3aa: CSGERETDTQYF

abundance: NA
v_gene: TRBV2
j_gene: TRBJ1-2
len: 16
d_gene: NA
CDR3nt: TGTGCCAGCAGTGAACGGCAGGGCCGCCTTAACTATGGCTACACCTTC
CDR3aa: CASSERQGRLNYGYTF

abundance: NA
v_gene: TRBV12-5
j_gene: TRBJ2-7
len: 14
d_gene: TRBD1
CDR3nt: TGTGCTAGTGCCGCCGGGACAGCCAACTACGAGCAGTACTTC
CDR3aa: CASAAGTANYEQYF

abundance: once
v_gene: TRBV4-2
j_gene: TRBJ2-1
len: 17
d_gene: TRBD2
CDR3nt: TGTGCCAGCAGCCAAGCAGGGCTAGCGGAACCCTACAATGAGCAGTTCTTC
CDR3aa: CASSQAGLAEPYNEQFF

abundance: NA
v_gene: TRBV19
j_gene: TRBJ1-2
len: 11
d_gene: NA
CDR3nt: TGTGCCAGCCTCTTCGGAGATGGCTACACCTTC
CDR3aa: CASLFGDGYTF

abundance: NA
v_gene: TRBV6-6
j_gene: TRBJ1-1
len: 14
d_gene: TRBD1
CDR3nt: TGTGCCAGCAGTTGGGAACAGGGGGCTACTGAAGCTTTCTTT
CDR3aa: CASSWEQGATEAFF

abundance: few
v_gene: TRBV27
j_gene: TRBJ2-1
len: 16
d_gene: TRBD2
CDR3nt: TGTGCCAGCAGTTTTATCGGTTTAGCGGGAGCCAATGAGCAGTTCTTC
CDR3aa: CASSFIGLAGANEQFF

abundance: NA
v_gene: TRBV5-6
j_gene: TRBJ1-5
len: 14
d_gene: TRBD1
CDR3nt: TGTGCCAGCAGCCGTGACAGGGGCAATCAGCCCCAGCATTTT
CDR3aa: CASSRDRGNQPQHF

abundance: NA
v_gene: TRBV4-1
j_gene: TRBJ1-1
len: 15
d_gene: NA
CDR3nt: TGCGCCAGCAGCCAAGAAGGCAGGTCTAACACTGAAGCTTTCTTT
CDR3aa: CASSQEGRSNTEAFF

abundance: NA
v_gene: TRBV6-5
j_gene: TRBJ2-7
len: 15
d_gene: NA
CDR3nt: TGTGCCAGCAGGCAGGGACTTTCGAGCTCCTACGAGCAGTACTTC
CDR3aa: CASRQGLSSSYEQYF

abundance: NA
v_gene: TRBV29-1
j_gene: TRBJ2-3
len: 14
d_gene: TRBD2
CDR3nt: TGCAGCGTTGCCCTAGCGGGGGCCACAGATACGCAGTATTTT
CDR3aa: CSVALAGATDTQYF

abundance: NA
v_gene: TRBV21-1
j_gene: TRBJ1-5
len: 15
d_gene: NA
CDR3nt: TGTGCCAGCAGCTATAATGGGAGGGAGGGTCAGCCCCAGCATTTT
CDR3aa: CASSYNGREGQPQHF

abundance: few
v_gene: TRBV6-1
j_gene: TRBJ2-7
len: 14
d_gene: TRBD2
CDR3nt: TGTGCCAGCAGTGAACTCCCCGGGGAGGGGCAGCAGTACTTC
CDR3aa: CASSELPGEGQQYF

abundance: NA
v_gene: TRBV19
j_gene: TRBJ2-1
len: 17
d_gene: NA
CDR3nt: TGTGCCAGTAGTATCCAACTATCCCCTACAAGGTACAATGAGCAGTTCTTC
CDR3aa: CASSIQLSPTRYNEQFF

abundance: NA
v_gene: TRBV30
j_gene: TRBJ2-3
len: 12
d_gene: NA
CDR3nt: TGTGCCTGGAGTCCCGGCACAGATACGCAGTATTTT
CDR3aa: CAWSPGTDTQYF

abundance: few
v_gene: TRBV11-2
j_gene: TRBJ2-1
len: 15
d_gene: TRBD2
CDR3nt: TGTGCCAGCAGTTTCCAGCGGGAGGCCTACAATGAGCAGTTCTTC
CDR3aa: CASSFQREAYNEQFF

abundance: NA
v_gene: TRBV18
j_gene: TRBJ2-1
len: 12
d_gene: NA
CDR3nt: TGTGCCAGCTCGGGACTGAACAATGAGCAGTTCTTC
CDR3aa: CASSGLNNEQFF

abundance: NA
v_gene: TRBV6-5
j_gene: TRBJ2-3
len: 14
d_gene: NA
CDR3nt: TGTGCCAGCAGCTGTCCGGACTGTCTAGATACGCAGTATTTT
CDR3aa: CASSCPDCLDTQYF

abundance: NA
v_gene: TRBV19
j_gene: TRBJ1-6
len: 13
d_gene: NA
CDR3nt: TGTGCCAGTAGTGACAGGAGAGATTCACCCCTCCACTTT
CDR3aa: CASSDRRDSPLHF

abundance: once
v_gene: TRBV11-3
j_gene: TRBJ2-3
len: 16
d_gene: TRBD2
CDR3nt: TGTGCCAGCAGCACCCTAGCGGGAGTAAGCACAGATACGCAGTATTTT
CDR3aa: CASSTLAGVSTDTQYF

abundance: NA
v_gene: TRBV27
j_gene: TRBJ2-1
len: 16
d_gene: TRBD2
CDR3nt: TGTGCCAGCAGTTCCCGGGAGCGGGAGCCCTACAATGAGCAGTTCTTC
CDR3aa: CASSSREREPYNEQFF

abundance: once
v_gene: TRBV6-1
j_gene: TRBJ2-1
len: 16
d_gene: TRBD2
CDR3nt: TGTGCCAGCAGTGTACTCCCTAGCGGGGGCTACAATGAGCAGTTCTTC
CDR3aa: CASSVLPSGGYNEQFF

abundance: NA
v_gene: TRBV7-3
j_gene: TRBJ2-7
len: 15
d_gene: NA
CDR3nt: TGTGCCAGCAGCCCCGGAAGCGGCAGCTCCTACGAGCAGTACTTC
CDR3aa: CASSPGSGSSYEQYF

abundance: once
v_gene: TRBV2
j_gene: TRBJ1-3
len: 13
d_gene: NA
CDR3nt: TGTGCCAGCATACAGGACTCTGGAAACACCATATATTTT
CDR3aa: CASIQDSGNTIYF

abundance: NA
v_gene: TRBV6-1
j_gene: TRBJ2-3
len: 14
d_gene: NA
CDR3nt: TGTGCCAGCAGGAGTCTAGGGGGCACAGATACGCAGTATTTT
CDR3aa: CASRSLGGTDTQYF

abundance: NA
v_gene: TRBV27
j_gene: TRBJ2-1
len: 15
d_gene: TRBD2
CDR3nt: TGTGCCAGCAGTACCTCCCTAGCGGGACCGCCTCGGCAGTTCTTC
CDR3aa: CASSTSLAGPPRQFF

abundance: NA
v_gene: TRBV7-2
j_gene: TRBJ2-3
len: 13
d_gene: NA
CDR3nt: TGTGCCAGCAGCGCCCACATTACAGATACGCAGTATTTT
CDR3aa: CASSAHITDTQYF

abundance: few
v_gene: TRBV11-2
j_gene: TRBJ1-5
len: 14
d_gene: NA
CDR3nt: TGTGCCAGCAGCTTAGGGACTCCGCTACAGCCCCAGCATTTT
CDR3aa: CASSLGTPLQPQHF

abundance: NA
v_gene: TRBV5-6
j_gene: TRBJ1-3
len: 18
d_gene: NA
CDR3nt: TGTGCCAGCAGTCTGGGACTAGGGGGGCTGGGCTCTGGAAACACCATATATTTT
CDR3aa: CASSLGLGGLGSGNTIYF

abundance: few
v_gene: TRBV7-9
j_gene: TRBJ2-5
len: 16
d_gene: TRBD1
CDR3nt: TGTGCCAGCAGCTTAGGACAGGGGGGTAGTCAAGAGACCCAGTACTTC
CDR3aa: CASSLGQGGSQETQYF

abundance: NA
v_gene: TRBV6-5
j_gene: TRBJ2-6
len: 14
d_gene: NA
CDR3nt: TGTGCCGCCCAAGGGGGGGCTGGGGCCAACGTCCTGACTTTC
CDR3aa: CAAQGGAGANVLTF

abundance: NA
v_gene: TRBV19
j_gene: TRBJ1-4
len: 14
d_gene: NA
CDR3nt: TGTGCCAGTAGTCCCCGTAGCCTGGGTGAAAAACTGTTTTTT
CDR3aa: CASSPRSLGEKLFF

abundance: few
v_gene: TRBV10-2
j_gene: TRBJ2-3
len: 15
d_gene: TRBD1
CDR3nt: TGCGCCAGCAGTGTTGGGACAGATATTTCAGATACGCAGTATTTT
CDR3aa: CASSVGTDISDTQYF

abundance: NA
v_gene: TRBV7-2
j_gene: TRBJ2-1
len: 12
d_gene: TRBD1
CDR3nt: TGTGCCAGCAGCCTTAGGGGGCGGAGGCAGTTCTTC
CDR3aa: CASSLRGRRQFF

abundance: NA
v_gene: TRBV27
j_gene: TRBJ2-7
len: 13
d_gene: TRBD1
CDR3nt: TGTGCCATAGCCGGGACAGGGATCCACGAGCAGTACTTC
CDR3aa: CAIAGTGIHEQYF

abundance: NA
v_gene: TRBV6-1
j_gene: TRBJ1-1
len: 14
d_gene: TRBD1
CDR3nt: TGTGCCAGCAGGTCTTTGGGACAGGGGGCTGAAGCTTTCTTT
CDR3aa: CASRSLGQGAEAFF

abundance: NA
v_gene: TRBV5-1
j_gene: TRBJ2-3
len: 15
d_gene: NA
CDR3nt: TGCGCCAGCAGCTTGGGGCCACCTAGCACAGATACGCAGTATTTT
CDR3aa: CASSLGPPSTDTQYF

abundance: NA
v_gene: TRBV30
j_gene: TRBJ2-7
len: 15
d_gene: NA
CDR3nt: TGTGCCTGGAGCGCCGGACAGACTCTCTCCTACGAGCAGTACTTC
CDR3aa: CAWSAGQTLSYEQYF

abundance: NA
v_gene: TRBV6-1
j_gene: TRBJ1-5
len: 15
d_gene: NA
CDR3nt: TGTGCCAGCAGTGAAGTTGGGGGGGTAAGTCAGCCCCAGCATTTT
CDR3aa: CASSEVGGVSQPQHF

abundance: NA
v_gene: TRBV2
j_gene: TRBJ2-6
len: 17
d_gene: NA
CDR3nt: TGTGCCAGCGTCTCCCCAGGGTTCGAGTCTGGGGCCAACGTCCTGACTTTC
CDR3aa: CASVSPGFESGANVLTF

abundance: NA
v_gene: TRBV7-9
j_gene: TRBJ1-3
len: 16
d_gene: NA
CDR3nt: TGTGCCAGCAGCTTAGGTCTCGCGGGTTCTGGAAACACCATATATTTT
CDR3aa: CASSLGLAGSGNTIYF

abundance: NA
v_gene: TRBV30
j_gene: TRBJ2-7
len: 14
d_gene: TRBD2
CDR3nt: TGTGCCTGGGTTCTAGCGGGGGTCACCTACGAGCAGTACTTC
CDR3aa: CAWVLAGVTYEQYF

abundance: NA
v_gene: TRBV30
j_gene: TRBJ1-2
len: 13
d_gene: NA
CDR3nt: TGTGCCTGGGTACCCGATGGGGGCTTCGGCTACACCTTC
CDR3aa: CAWVPDGGFGYTF

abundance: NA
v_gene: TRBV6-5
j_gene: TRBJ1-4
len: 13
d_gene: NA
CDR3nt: TGTGCCAGCAGCCGACAGCCCTCTGAAAAACTGTTTTTT
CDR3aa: CASSRQPSEKLFF